These T cell receptor beta chains were read from a single sample in a study of response to subunit inactivated influenza vaccine. TCRdb re-called the RT-PCR reads through MiXCR, storing one row per CDR3 protein. The sample consists of 200,000 to 250,000 distinct CDR3 sequences, approximately 12% of them appearing once. The sample was non-naive T cells sorted from PBMCs, taken 14 to 15 days before vaccination. The source is a man aged 45-60 years who received an inactivated influenza vaccine. The CDR3 runs from the conserved cysteine through the conserved F or W. The D gene is left open where the match is weak. The size field is filled for only some rows; it gives once, few, many or a size class.

V gene: TRBV6-1
D gene: TRBD2
clone size: NA
J gene: TRBJ2-2
CDR3 DNA: TGTGCCAGCAGGCCCACGCTAGCGGGGGTCACCGGGGAGCTGTTTTTT
CDR3 protein: CASRPTLAGVTGELFF

V gene: TRBV5-1
D gene: NA
clone size: NA
J gene: TRBJ2-3
CDR3 DNA: TGCGCCAGCAGCCCCGTTGAAGGGCGGGATACGCAGTATTTT
CDR3 protein: CASSPVEGRDTQYF

V gene: TRBV5-5
D gene: NA
clone size: NA
J gene: TRBJ2-7
CDR3 DNA: TGTGCCAGCAGCTTGGACACGGCAATACAGTACTTC
CDR3 protein: CASSLDTAIQYF

V gene: TRBV7-2
D gene: NA
clone size: many
J gene: TRBJ2-4
CDR3 DNA: TGTGCCAGCAGCTTGGGGGGAGTGAACATTCAGTACTTC
CDR3 protein: CASSLGGVNIQYF

V gene: TRBV4-3
D gene: NA
clone size: few
J gene: TRBJ2-7
CDR3 DNA: TGCGCCAGCAGCCAGGAAATAAATTGGGGACACGAGCAGTACTTC
CDR3 protein: CASSQEINWGHEQYF

V gene: TRBV12-3/TRBV12-4
D gene: NA
clone size: few
J gene: TRBJ1-2
CDR3 DNA: TGTGCCAGCAGCCCCAGAACGTCGGGACACCGTTATGGCTACACCTTC
CDR3 protein: CASSPRTSGHRYGYTF

V gene: TRBV18
D gene: TRBD1
clone size: few
J gene: TRBJ2-7
CDR3 DNA: TGTGCCAGCTCCCTAATGGCAGGACAGGTGGACGAGCAGTACTTC
CDR3 protein: CASSLMAGQVDEQYF

V gene: TRBV5-1
D gene: NA
clone size: few
J gene: TRBJ1-4
CDR3 DNA: TGCGCCAGCAGCTTGGAGGGGCATGCAACTAATGAAAAACTGTTTTTT
CDR3 protein: CASSLEGHATNEKLFF

V gene: TRBV15
D gene: TRBD2
clone size: NA
J gene: TRBJ2-1
CDR3 DNA: TGTGCCACCAGCAGAGTGGGAGGACTAGCGGGGGGCCCCAGTTCCTACAATGAGCAGTTCTTC
CDR3 protein: CATSRVGGLAGGPSSYNEQFF

V gene: TRBV12-3/TRBV12-4
D gene: TRBD1
clone size: few
J gene: TRBJ2-1
CDR3 DNA: TGTGCCAGCAGTTCCACCGCGGGACAGGGCGGTGAGCAGTTCTTC
CDR3 protein: CASSSTAGQGGEQFF

V gene: TRBV5-1
D gene: NA
clone size: many
J gene: TRBJ2-7
CDR3 DNA: TGCGCCAGCAGCAGTAGCCTCTACGAGCAGTACTTC
CDR3 protein: CASSSSLYEQYF

V gene: TRBV7-7
D gene: NA
clone size: many
J gene: TRBJ2-5
CDR3 DNA: TGTGCTAGCAGCTTAGGACGCCTCATAGGGAAAGAGACCCAGTACTTC
CDR3 protein: CASSLGRLIGKETQYF

V gene: TRBV29-1
D gene: NA
clone size: NA
J gene: TRBJ1-2
CDR3 DNA: TGCAGCGTGCGTTCTGACACTAACTATGGCTACACCTTC
CDR3 protein: CSVRSDTNYGYTF